This paragraph reports one TCR beta chain. Its antigen is still unknown. The germline gives CDR1 SNHLY, CDR2 FYNNEI. V lost 3 bases and J 7 bases, leaving 7 bases between the germline ends. CDR3 length equals 11 residues. This record comes from a study of cytomegalovirus exposure and HLA in healthy donors. Regarding the study as a whole: High sensitivity and specificity were reportedly achieved when the classifier diagnosed cytomegalovirus status. When analyzed later, a missense DCLRE1C variant was found to be linked to TCR beta V- and J-gene trimming. In a later analysis, common viral pathogens appeared linked to several of the most significant clusters.

PCR was performed using 60 Vbeta and 13 Jbeta primers. TCRdb's table, derived via immunoSEQ multiplex PCR, lists solely in-frame clones and lacks some. The table has some 150,000 clones, approximately 79% seen once; the top ten hold 2.1%. The receptor comes from a man between 35 and 55 years old in good health and CMV-seronegative. The rearrangement links TRBV2 to TRBJ2-7; D not certain. What was sequenced was PBMCs. CDR3 region: CASSEAVEQYF. The CDR3 region has the DNA TGTGCCAGCAGTGAGGCAGTTGAGCAGTACTTC.